Each of the 2 T cell receptor beta chains below was sequenced from the same sample in a study of neurological immune-mediated disorders. Sample time point: longitudinal time-point 2. TCRdb re-called the 5' RACE reads through MiXCR, storing one row per CDR3 protein. This table holds under 100,000 distinct CDR3 sequences, about 13% found once. The sequenced sample consisted of PBMCs. The receptors derive from a female donor with HTLV-1-associated myelopathy (HAM/TSP).

A note on this clonotype: Mismatch with germline at one junction end may stem from a read error. The genes are TRBV6-2 or TRBV6-3 and TRBJ2-2; possibly TRBD1 for D (6 bases). The CDR3 extends over 11 amino acids. CDR1 is MNHEY, CDR2 SVGEGT, per germline. The CDR3 DNA is TGTGCCACCGGGGACACCGAGGAGCTGTTTTTT. Encoded protein: CATGDTEELFF.

This clonotype was seen many times. The chain combines TRBV20-1 with TRBJ1-5; perhaps TRBD1 as D (5 bases). V was clipped by 5 bases and J by 0 bases, with 8 bases between them. This CDR3 has 13 residues. Per germline, CDR1 DFQATT and CDR2 SNEGSKA (reference sequence). DNA for the CDR3: TGCAGTGCTCCACAGGATAGCAATCAGCCCCAGCATTTT. Translating gives CSAPQDSNQPQHF.